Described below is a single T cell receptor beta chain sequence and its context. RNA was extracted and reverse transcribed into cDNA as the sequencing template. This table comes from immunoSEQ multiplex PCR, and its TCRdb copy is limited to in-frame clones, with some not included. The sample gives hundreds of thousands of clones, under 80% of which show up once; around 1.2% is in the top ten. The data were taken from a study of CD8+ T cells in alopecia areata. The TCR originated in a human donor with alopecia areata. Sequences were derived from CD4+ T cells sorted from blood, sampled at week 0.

Written as DNA, the CDR3 is TGCAGCGTCGGAAGGGGGGGACAGGGGGAAGGGGCAGCAGATACGCAGTATTTT. This sequence encodes CSVGRGGQGEGAADTQYF. The chain combines TRBV29-1 with TRBJ2-3; 11 bases agree with TRBD1. Germline-derived CDR1 and CDR2 are SQVTM and ANQGSEA. V trimming: 6 bases; J trimming: 4 bases; junction bases outside the gene matches: 18. The CDR3 runs 18 residues.